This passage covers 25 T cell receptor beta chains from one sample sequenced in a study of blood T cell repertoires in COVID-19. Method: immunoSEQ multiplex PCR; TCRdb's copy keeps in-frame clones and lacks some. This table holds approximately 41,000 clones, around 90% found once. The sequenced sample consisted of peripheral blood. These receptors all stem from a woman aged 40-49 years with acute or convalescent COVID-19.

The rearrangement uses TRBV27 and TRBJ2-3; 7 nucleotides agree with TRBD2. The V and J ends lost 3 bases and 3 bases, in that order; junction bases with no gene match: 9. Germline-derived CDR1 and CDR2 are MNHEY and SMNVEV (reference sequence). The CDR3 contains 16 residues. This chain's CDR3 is CASSFKSLGGTDTQYF. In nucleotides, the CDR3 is TGTGCCAGCAGTTTCAAGTCTCTGGGAGGGACAGATACGCAGTATTTT.

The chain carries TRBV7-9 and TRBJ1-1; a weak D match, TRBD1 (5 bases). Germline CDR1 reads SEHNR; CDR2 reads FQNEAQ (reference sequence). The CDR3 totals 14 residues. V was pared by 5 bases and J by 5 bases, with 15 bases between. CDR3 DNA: TGTGCCAGCAGCCCCGACAGCTTGTCGACTGAAGCTTTCTTT. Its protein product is CASSPDSLSTEAFF.

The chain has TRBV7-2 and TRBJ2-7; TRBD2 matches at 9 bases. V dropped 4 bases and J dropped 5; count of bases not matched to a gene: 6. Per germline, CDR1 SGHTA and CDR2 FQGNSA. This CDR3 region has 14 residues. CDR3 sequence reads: CASSYTGTSNEQYF. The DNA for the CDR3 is TGTGCCAGCAGCTACACCGGGACTAGCAACGAGCAGTACTTC.

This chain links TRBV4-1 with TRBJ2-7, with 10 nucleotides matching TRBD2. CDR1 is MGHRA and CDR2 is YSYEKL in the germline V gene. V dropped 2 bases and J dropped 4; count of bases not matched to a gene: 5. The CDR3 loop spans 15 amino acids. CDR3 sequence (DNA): TGCGCCAGCAGCCAATCCGGGACTAGCGAGTACGAGCAGTACTTC. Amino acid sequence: CASSQSGTSEYEQYF.

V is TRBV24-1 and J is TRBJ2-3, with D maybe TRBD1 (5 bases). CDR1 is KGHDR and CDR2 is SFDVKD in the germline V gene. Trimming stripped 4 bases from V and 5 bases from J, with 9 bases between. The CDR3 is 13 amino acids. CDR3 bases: TGTGCCACCAGTGACCCCGACAGAGATACGCAGTATTTT. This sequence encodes CATSDPDRDTQYF.

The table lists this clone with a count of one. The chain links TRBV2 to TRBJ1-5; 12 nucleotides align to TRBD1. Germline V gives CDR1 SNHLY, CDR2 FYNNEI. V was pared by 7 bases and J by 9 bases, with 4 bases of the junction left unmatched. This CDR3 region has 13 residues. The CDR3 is CASTGTGGWPQHF. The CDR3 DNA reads TGTGCCAGCACCGGGACAGGGGGCTGGCCCCAGCATTTT.

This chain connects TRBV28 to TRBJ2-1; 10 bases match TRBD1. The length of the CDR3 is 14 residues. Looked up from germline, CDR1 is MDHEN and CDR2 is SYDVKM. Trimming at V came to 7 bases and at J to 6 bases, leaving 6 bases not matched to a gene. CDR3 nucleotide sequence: TGTGCCAGCACCCTAGACAGGGGGCGCAATGAGCAGTTCTTC. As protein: CASTLDRGRNEQFF. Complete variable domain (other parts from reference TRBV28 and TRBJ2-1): DVKVTQSSRYLVKRTGEKVFLECVQDMDHENMFWYRQDPGLGLRLIYFSYDVKMKEKGDIPEGYSVSREKKERFSLILESASTNQTSMYLCASTLDRGRNEQFFGPGTRLTVL.

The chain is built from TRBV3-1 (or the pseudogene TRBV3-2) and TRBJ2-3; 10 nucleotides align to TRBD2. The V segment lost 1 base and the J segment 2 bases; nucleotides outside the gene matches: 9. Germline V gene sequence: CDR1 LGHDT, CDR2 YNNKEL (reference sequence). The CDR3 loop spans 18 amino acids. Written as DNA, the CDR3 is TGTGCCAGCAGCCAAGTCCCTCTCCTAGCGGGGGACACAGATACGCAGTATTTT. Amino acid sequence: CASSQVPLLAGDTDTQYF.

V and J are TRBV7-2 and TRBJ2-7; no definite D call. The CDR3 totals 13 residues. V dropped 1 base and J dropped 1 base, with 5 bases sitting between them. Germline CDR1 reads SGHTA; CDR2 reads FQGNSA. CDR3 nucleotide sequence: TGTGCCAGCAGCTTAGGGCCGTCCTACGAGCAGTACTTC. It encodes CASSLGPSYEQYF.

The CDR3 loop is CASSSNRGPADTQYF. The DNA for the CDR3 is TGTGCCAGCAGCTCAAACAGGGGGCCAGCGGATACGCAGTATTTT. The J gene is TRBJ2-3, the V gene TRBV7-8; 9 bases align to TRBD1. CDR3 length: 15 amino acids. V lost 4 bases to trimming and J lost 6 bases; unmatched junction nucleotides: 8. From germline, CDR1 is SGHVS and CDR2 FQNEAQ.

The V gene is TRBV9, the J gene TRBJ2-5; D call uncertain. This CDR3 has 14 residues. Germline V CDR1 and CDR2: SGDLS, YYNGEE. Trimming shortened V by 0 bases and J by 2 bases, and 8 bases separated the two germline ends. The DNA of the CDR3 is TGTGCCAGCAGCGTAGGTGTTAGTCAAGAGACCCAGTACTTC. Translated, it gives CASSVGVSQETQYF.

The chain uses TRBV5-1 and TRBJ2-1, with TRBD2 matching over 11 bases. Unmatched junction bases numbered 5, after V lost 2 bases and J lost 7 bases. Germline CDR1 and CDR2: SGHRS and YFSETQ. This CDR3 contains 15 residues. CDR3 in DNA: TGCGCCAGCAGCTTTACTAGCGGGGGATCTAATGAGCAGTTCTTC. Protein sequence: CASSFTSGGSNEQFF.

The CDR3 loop reads CASSGGWMGEAFF. The CDR3 DNA is TGTGCCAGCAGCGGAGGGTGGATGGGTGAAGCTTTCTTT. V usage is TRBV9 and J usage is TRBJ1-1, with D unresolved. The V end lost 3 bases, the J end lost 7 bases, and 13 bases lay between the germline ends. CDR3 size: 13 residues. Germline CDR1 reads SGDLS; CDR2 reads YYNGEE.

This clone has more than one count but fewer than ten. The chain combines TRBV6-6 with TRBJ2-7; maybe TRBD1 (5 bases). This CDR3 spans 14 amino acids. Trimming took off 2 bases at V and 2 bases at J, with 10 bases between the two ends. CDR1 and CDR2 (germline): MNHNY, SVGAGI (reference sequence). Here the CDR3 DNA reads TGTGCCAGCAGTTACGGGGCAGGCCCCTACGAGCAGTACTTC. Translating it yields CASSYGAGPYEQYF.

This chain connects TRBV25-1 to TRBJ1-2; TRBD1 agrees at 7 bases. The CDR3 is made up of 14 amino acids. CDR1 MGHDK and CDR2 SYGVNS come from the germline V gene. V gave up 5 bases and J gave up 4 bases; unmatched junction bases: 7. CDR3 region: CASSTLTGSYGYTF. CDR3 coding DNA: TGTGCCAGCAGTACCCTGACAGGGAGCTATGGCTACACCTTC.

CDR3 DNA sequence: TGTGCCAGCAGCTTGGGAATGGGACAGGGCAACTATGGCTACACCTTC. Its protein is CASSLGMGQGNYGYTF. The V call is TRBV5-6, the J call TRBJ1-2, with 9 bases that match TRBD1. There are 16 residues in the CDR3. V lost 0 bases and J lost 2; bases outside the gene matches: 5. In germline, CDR1 is SGHDT, CDR2 YYEEEE.

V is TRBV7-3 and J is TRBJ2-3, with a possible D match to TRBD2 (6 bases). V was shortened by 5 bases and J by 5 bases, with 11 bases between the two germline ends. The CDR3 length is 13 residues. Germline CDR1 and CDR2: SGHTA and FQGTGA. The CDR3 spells CASSITREDTQYF. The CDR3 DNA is TGTGCCAGCAGCATTACGCGGGAAGATACGCAGTATTTT.

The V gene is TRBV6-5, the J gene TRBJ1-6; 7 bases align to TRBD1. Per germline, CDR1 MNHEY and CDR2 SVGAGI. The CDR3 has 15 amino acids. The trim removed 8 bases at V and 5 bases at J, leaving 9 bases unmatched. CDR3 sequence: CASGVLTGHNSPLHF. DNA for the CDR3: TGTGCCAGCGGAGTCCTGACAGGGCATAATTCACCCCTCCACTTT.

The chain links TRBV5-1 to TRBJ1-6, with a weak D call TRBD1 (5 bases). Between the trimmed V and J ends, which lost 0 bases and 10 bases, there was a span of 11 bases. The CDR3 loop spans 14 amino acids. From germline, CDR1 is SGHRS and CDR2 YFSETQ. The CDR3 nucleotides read TGCGCCAGCAGCTTGGAGCCAGGGAAATCACCCCTCCACTTT. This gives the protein CASSLEPGKSPLHF.

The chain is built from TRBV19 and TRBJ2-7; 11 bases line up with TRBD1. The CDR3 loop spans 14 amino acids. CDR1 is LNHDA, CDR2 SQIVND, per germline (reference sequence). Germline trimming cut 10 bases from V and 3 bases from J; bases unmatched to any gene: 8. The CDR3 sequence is CATTRTGGIYEQYF. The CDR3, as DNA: TGTGCCACCACAAGGACAGGGGGCATCTACGAGCAGTACTTC.

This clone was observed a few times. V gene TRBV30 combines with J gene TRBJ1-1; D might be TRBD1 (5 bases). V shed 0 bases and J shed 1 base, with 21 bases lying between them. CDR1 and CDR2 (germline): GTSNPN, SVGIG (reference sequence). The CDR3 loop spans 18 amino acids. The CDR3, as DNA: TGTGCCTGGAGTGTTTGGGGGGAAGGAGTTAGTCGGAACACTGAAGCTTTCTTT. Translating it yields CAWSVWGEGVSRNTEAFF.

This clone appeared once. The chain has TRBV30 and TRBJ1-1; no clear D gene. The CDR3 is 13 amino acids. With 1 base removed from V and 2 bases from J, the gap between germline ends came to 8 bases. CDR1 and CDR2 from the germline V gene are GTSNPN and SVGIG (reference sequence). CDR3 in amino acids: CAWSAGSNTEAFF. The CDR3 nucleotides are TGTGCCTGGAGTGCGGGATCCAACACTGAAGCTTTCTTT.

The CDR3 nucleotides read TGTGCCAGCAGTTACGATATACAAGATACGCAGTATTTT. This codes for CASSYDIQDTQYF. The chain carries TRBV6-5 and TRBJ2-3; D ambiguous. The CDR3 length is 13 residues. The germline V gene has CDR1 MNHEY and CDR2 SVGAGI. V gave up 2 bases and J gave up 5 bases, with 8 bases separating them.

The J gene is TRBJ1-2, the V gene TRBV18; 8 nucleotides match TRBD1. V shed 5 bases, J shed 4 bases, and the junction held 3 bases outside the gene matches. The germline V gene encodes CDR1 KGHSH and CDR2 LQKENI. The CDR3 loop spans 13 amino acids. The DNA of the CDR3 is TGTGCCAGCTCAACCGACAGGGGCTATGGCTACACCTTC. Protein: CASSTDRGYGYTF.

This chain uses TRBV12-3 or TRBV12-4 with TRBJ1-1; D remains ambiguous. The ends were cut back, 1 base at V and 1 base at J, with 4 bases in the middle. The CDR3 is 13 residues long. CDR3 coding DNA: TGTGCCAGCAGTTTAGGAGGGAACACTGAAGCTTTCTTT. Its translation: CASSLGGNTEAFF.